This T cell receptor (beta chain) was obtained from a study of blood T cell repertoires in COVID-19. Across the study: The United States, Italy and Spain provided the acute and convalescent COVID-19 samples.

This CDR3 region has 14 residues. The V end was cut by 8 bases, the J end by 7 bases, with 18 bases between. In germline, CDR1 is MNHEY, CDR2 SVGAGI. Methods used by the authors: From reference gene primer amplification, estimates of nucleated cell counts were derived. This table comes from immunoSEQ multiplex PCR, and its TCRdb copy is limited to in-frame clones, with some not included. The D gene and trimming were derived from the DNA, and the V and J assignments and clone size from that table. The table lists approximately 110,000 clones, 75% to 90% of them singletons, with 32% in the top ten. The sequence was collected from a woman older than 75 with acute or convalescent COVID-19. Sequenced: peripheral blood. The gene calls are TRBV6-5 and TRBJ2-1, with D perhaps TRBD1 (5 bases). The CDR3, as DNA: TGTGCCAGCGGTTGGGGCCTGACCGGGAATGAGCAGTTCTTC. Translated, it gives CASGWGLTGNEQFF.